The T cell receptor (beta chain) under discussion was sequenced for a study of OX40 agonist ivuxolimab in advanced cancers. Excluded were patients having autoimmune disease history or systemic immunosuppression. Sampling times: baseline, cycle 4 day 1, cycle 7 day 1. Some clones are missing from TCRdb's copy, which holds only in-frame ones; the method was immunoSEQ multiplex PCR. The data show around 61,000 clones, about 80% seen once. Source: CD4+ or CD8+ T cells sorted from blood, taken in a trial of the OX40 agonist ivuxolimab. The sequence came from an adult with an advanced solid tumor such as melanoma, head and neck, liver or kidney cancer.

CDR3 residues: CASSVAGTAIYEQYF. The DNA of the CDR3 is TGTGCCAGCAGCGTAGCAGGGACAGCCATCTACGAGCAGTACTTC. The chain carries TRBV9 and TRBJ2-7; 7 bases align to TRBD1. In germline, CDR1 is SGDLS, CDR2 YYNGEE. The CDR3 length is 15 residues. V gave up 0 bases and J gave up 3 bases; unmatched junction bases: 6.